These T cell receptor beta chains were read from a single sample in a study of Tregs in tolerant kidney transplant recipients. Sequenced by immunoSEQ multiplex PCR; TCRdb stores in-frame clones only, minus some. The top ten clones hold approximately 2.3% of a sample with about 61,000 clones, 75% to 90% of them seen once. Sequenced here: Tregs from blood, sampled before the transplant. The receptors shown here come from a human donor who received a combined kidney and bone marrow transplant. The conserved cysteine and the conserved F or W are not part of the CDR3 here. Fields, in order: CDR3 length, J gene, V gene, clone size, CDR3 protein. Part of the rows lack a size; the others show once, few, many or a class for expanded clones.

len: 11
j_gene: TRBJ1-1
v_gene: TRBV7-8
abundance: -
CDR3aa: ASSPRQNTEAF

len: 8
j_gene: TRBJ2-3
v_gene: TRBV12-1
abundance: -
CDR3aa: ATDTDTQY

len: 17
j_gene: TRBJ2-5
v_gene: TRBV9
abundance: -
CDR3aa: ASSSSRDETPYRQETQY

len: 11
j_gene: TRBJ2-5
v_gene: TRBV5-1
abundance: -
CDR3aa: ASSLGVVETQY

len: 16
j_gene: TRBJ1-2
v_gene: TRBV23-1
abundance: -
CDR3aa: ASAVGGGGDASNYGYT

len: 10
j_gene: TRBJ1-2
v_gene: TRBV2
abundance: -
CDR3aa: ASSVTAYGYT

len: 11
j_gene: TRBJ2-7
v_gene: TRBV5-4
abundance: -
CDR3aa: ASSSGLKYEQY

len: 12
j_gene: TRBJ2-3
v_gene: TRBV29-1
abundance: -
CDR3aa: SVEKGDGTDTQY

len: 13
j_gene: TRBJ1-6
v_gene: TRBV27
abundance: -
CDR3aa: ASSLGTARDSPLH

len: 14
j_gene: TRBJ1-2
v_gene: TRBV6-8
abundance: -
CDR3aa: ASSNGSSRKTYGYT

len: 13
j_gene: TRBJ2-1
v_gene: TRBV27
abundance: -
CDR3aa: ASTPPGLLGNEQF

len: 13
j_gene: TRBJ2-1
v_gene: TRBV25-1
abundance: -
CDR3aa: ASSEGGLSNNEQF

len: 13
j_gene: TRBJ2-3
v_gene: TRBV5-6
abundance: -
CDR3aa: ASSLAGGGTDTQY

len: 12
j_gene: TRBJ1-2
v_gene: TRBV28
abundance: -
CDR3aa: ASISGGSNYGYT

len: 12
j_gene: TRBJ2-7
v_gene: TRBV6-5
abundance: -
CDR3aa: ASSSGESSYEQY

len: 14
j_gene: TRBJ2-4
v_gene: TRBV19
abundance: medium-sized
CDR3aa: ASSMGPERGGNIQY

len: 12
j_gene: TRBJ2-2
v_gene: TRBV6-6
abundance: -
CDR3aa: ASSHQFGSLELF